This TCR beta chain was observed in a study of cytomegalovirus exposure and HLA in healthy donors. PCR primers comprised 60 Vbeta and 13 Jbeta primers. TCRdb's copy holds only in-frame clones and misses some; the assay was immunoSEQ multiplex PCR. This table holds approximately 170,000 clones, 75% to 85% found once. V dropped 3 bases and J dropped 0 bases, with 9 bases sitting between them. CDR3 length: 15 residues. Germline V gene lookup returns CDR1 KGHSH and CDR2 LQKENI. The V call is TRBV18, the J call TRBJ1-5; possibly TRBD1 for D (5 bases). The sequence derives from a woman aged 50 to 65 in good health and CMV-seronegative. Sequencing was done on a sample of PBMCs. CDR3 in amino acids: CASSPSTDSNQPQHF. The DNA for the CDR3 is TGTGCCAGCTCACCCTCGACAGATAGCAATCAGCCCCAGCATTTT.